This TCR beta chain was sequenced during a study of blood T cell dynamics during melanoma immunotherapy. Study-wide context: First-line therapy was either pembrolizumab or nivolumab with ipilimumab for metastatic melanoma.

As for time point: week 3, after first cycle of checkpoint inhibitor. One draw preceded checkpoint blockade; another followed its first cycle at week 3. Patients with prior systemic cancer treatment, concomitant immunosuppressants, or other active malignancies were excluded. Germline CDR1 is SEHNR and CDR2 is FQNEAQ (reference sequence). The CDR3 covers 13 residues. V gave up 5 bases and J gave up 7 bases, with 14 bases separating them. Measured with immunoSEQ multiplex PCR; TCRdb has only the in-frame clones, and not every one. The sample lists about 12,000 clones; approximately 87% were seen once. This clone is termed medium-sized (0.01 to 0.1%).

The chain recombines TRBV7-9 with TRBJ1-2; possible D gene TRBD1, 6 bases. The sequence came from a human donor with melanoma. Sequencing was performed on blood, taken from a patient treated with checkpoint blockade. DNA of the CDR3: TGTGCCAGCAGCGCGAGGGGGAACGGTGGCTACACCTTC. This gives the protein CASSARGNGGYTF.